The 7 T cell receptor beta chains presented below share a single source sample, sequenced in a study of patients and donors after allogeneic stem cell transplantation. TCRdb reprocessed the RT-PCR reads via MiXCR and lists one record per CDR3 protein. The sample carries tens of thousands of distinct CDR3 sequences, 4% to 5% recorded once. What was sequenced was blood, either unsorted or a sorted T cell fraction (not recorded which). These receptors were collected from a human donor who was either an allogeneic HSCT recipient or a stem cell or donor lymphocyte infusion donor (not recorded which). It is not recorded whose cells these are; they may come from a transplant donor.

At least ten counts were recorded for this clonotype. This chain links TRBV20-1 with TRBJ1-5; D remains ambiguous. Trimming left V 4 bases short and J 0 bases short, with 4 bases between. The CDR3 sequence is 12 residues long. Germline CDR1 and CDR2: DFQATT and SNEGSKA (reference sequence). The CDR3 DNA sequence: TGCAGTGCTACCGATAGCAATCAGCCCCAGCATTTT. Its protein is CSATDSNQPQHF.

This clonotype is termed medium-sized. The rearrangement links TRBV2 to TRBJ1-3; D is undetermined. Deletions cut 7 bases from V and 2 bases from J, with 12 bases between. This CDR3 comprises 14 residues. Germline V gene data show CDR1 as SNHLY and CDR2 as FYNNEI. The CDR3 coding sequence is TGTGCCAGCAAGGCCCAAGGGCCTGGAAACACCATATATTTT. Translated, it gives CASKAQGPGNTIYF.

The chain links TRBV7-2 to TRBJ1-1; 8 bases match TRBD1. V dropped 1 base and J dropped 9; count of bases not matched to a gene: 10. The germline CDR1 and CDR2 sequences are SGHTA and FQGNSA. The CDR3 spans 15 residues. CDR3 loop: CASSLVGGTGAKAFF. DNA for the CDR3: TGTGCCAGCAGCTTAGTTGGGGGGACAGGAGCCAAAGCTTTCTTT.

The table lists this clonotype with many counts. The V and J genes are TRBV5-1 and TRBJ1-4; TRBD1 agrees at 10 bases. Germline V gene lookup returns CDR1 SGHRS and CDR2 YFSETQ. V was pared by 1 base and J by 6 bases, with 9 bases of the junction left unmatched. The CDR3 contains 17 residues. The CDR3 spells CASSLSPPGTGDEKLFF. CDR3 nucleotide sequence: TGCGCCAGCAGCTTGAGTCCCCCCGGGACAGGGGATGAAAAACTGTTTTTT.

This clonotype was counted many times. The CDR3 DNA is TGTGCCGGGGGGGAGCGCGGCGCAGATACGCAGTATTTT. Its protein product is CAGGERGADTQYF. The chain combines TRBV6-1 with TRBJ2-3; 7 bases match TRBD2. Germline loops: CDR1 MNHNS, CDR2 SASEGT. V lost 11 bases to trimming and J lost 4 bases; unmatched junction nucleotides: 9. The CDR3 covers 13 residues.

This clonotype was seen ten or more times. The rearrangement joins TRBV7-8 to TRBJ2-7; D is unresolved. This CDR3 has 15 residues. The V and J ends lost 4 bases and 3 bases respectively, with 16 bases between them. CDR1 and CDR2 from the germline V gene are SGHVS and FQNEAQ. CDR3 bases: TGTGCCAGCAGCTCATCCATCGGGCTCCTCTACGAGCAGTACTTC. It codes for CASSSSIGLLYEQYF. The whole variable domain, filled in from reference TRBV7-8 and TRBJ2-7, reads GAGVSQSPRYKVAKRGQDVALRCDPISGHVSLFWYQQALGQGPEFLTYFQNEAQLDKSGLPSDRFFAERPEGSVSTLKIQRTQQEDSAVYLCASSSSIGLLYEQYFGPGTRLTVT.

This clonotype was seen many times. This chain uses TRBV2 with TRBJ2-7; D is unclear. Looked up from germline, CDR1 is SNHLY and CDR2 is FYNNEI. V lost 5 bases to trimming and J lost 2 bases, with 13 bases between them. This CDR3 is built from 14 residues. The CDR3 loop is CASSSIASAYEQYF. CDR3 DNA sequence: TGTGCCAGCAGTTCCATAGCTTCCGCCTACGAGCAGTACTTC.